The TCR beta chain under discussion was sequenced for a study of blood T cell repertoires in COVID-19. In the study overall: Spain, Italy and the United States supplied samples that represented acute and convalescent COVID-19. PBMCs, B-cell-depleted T cells, or T cells were the source of the cDNA or gDNA that made up the material.

Those enrolled in Seattle joined during active infection and were followed longitudinally afterward. From germline, CDR1 is MNHEY and CDR2 SVGAGI. After removal of 10 bases from V and 2 bases from J, the junction contained 3 bases not matched to a gene. This CDR3 has 12 amino acids. Clones were sequenced by immunoSEQ multiplex PCR, and TCRdb holds only the in-frame ones, with some missing. The sample records just under 350,000 clones, 88% being singletons. This TCR was sampled from a woman in her 70s with COVID-19, enrolled during active disease. The specimen sequenced was peripheral blood. J is TRBJ2-3 and V is TRBV6-5; TRBD1 matches 7 bases. The CDR3 DNA sequence: TGTGCCACAGGGGGTGACACAGATACGCAGTATTTT. Amino acid sequence: CATGGDTDTQYF.